Below, 17 T cell receptor beta chains from the same sample are listed, as sequenced in a study of blood T cell repertoires in COVID-19. Libraries were prepared by immunoSEQ multiplex PCR; TCRdb keeps only in-frame clonotypes and omits some of them. The repertoire includes about 170,000 clones, around 89% of them detected once, and over 2% sits in the top ten. The sequencing sample was made of peripheral blood. The receptors derive from a man in his fifties who had recovered from COVID-19.

This chain uses TRBV19 with TRBJ1-5; D gene unclear. Trimming removed 3 bases from V and 6 bases from J, with 18 bases in between. Germline loops: CDR1 LNHDA, CDR2 SQIVND (reference sequence). CDR3 size: 16 residues. CDR3: CASSIDGVRRVQPQHF. DNA for the CDR3: TGTGCCAGTAGTATTGACGGGGTCCGGAGGGTTCAGCCCCAGCATTTT.

This chain connects TRBV7-3 to TRBJ1-2; TRBD1 agrees at 7 bases. Germline assignment: CDR1 SGHTA and CDR2 FQGTGA. The J segment lost 4 bases and the V segment lost 5 bases, leaving 7 bases of the junction unmatched. The CDR3 has 14 residues. The CDR3 nucleotides read TGTGCCAGCAGCGCCTCGGGACAGACCTATGGCTACACCTTC. It specifies CASSASGQTYGYTF.

The chain couples TRBV27 to TRBJ1-2, with TRBD1 matching over 10 bases. The CDR3 covers 14 residues. The germline V gene encodes CDR1 MNHEY and CDR2 SMNVEV (reference sequence). Germline trimming cut 6 bases from V and 7 bases from J; bases unmatched to any gene: 8. CDR3 sequence reads: CASSPGQGPVGYTF. DNA for the CDR3: TGTGCCAGCAGCCCGGGACAGGGGCCAGTTGGCTACACCTTC.

CDR3 sequence reads: CASSLTGGDSPLHF. DNA for the CDR3: TGTGCCAGCAGCTTGACAGGGGGCGATTCACCCCTCCACTTT. V and J are TRBV7-9 and TRBJ1-6; 10 bases map to TRBD1. V was clipped by 3 bases and J by 8 bases; unmatched bases: 1. The CDR3 extends over 14 amino acids. Germline-derived CDR1 and CDR2 are SEHNR and FQNEAQ (reference sequence).

In its sample, this clone was seen once. CDR3 sequence reads: CASSFGQGETQYF. DNA of the CDR3: TGTGCCAGCAGTTTCGGACAGGGGGAGACCCAGTACTTC. The genes are TRBV27 and TRBJ2-5; 9 bases map to TRBD1. Germline V gene lookup returns CDR1 MNHEY and CDR2 SMNVEV (reference sequence). V lost 3 bases and J lost 5; bases outside the gene matches: 1. The CDR3 covers 13 residues.

The CDR3 coding sequence is TGTGCCAGCAGTTACTCGGCGGGGAGTTCCAACTATGGCTACACCTTC. Translating it yields CASSYSAGSSNYGYTF. This chain uses TRBV6-2 or TRBV6-3 with TRBJ1-2; D gene uncertain. V was shortened by 0 bases and J by 2 bases, with 13 bases between the two germline ends. Germline CDR1 MNHEY, CDR2 SVGEGT. There are 16 residues in the CDR3.

J is TRBJ2-1 and V is TRBV5-1; 10 positions agree with TRBD2. Trimming took 3 bases from V and 4 from J; bases not matched to a gene: 10. The CDR3 runs to 17 residues. Germline CDR1 reads SGHRS; CDR2 reads YFSETQ. The CDR3 loop reads CASSSRTSGGSYNEQFF. CDR3 coding DNA: TGCGCCAGCAGCTCGAGGACTAGCGGAGGCTCATACAATGAGCAGTTCTTC.

This chain connects TRBV19 to TRBJ2-7; 7 bases are a match to TRBD1. This CDR3 is 13 amino acids long. With 6 bases clipped from V and 3 bases from J, the junction kept 5 bases outside the gene matches. The germline V gene encodes CDR1 LNHDA and CDR2 SQIVND (reference sequence). This CDR3 reads CASSHTGDYEQYF. The CDR3 DNA is TGTGCCAGTAGCCATACAGGGGACTACGAGCAGTACTTC.

The chain's CDR3 is CASSFPAATSPGYGYTF. CDR3 sequence (DNA): TGTGCCAGCAGCTTCCCGGCAGCGACTTCCCCGGGCTATGGCTACACCTTC. The V call is TRBV5-4, the J call TRBJ1-2; no firm D call. V was shortened by 2 bases and J by 4 bases, with 21 bases between the two germline ends. The length of the CDR3 is 17 residues. Germline CDR1 SGHNT, CDR2 YYREEE (reference sequence).

J is TRBJ2-1 and V is TRBV7-2; 14 bases are shared with TRBD2. Per germline, CDR1 SGHTA and CDR2 FQGNSA. After removal of 5 bases from V and 3 bases from J, the junction contained 9 bases not matched to a gene. The CDR3 consists of 18 residues. CDR3 in amino acids: CASSERLAGGNRYNEQFF. DNA for the CDR3: TGTGCCAGCAGCGAGAGACTAGCGGGAGGGAATCGCTACAATGAGCAGTTCTTC.

This clone was recorded once. The J gene is TRBJ1-4, the V gene TRBV4-1; 11 nucleotides line up with TRBD1. CDR3 length equals 20 residues. Trimming took 2 bases from V and 0 from J; bases not matched to a gene: 11. From germline, CDR1 is MGHRA and CDR2 YSYEKL. CDR3 bases: TGCGCCAGCAGCCAATCGGGGGACAGGGGGATACGCGCAACTAATGAAAAACTGTTTTTT. Its protein is CASSQSGDRGIRATNEKLFF.

The V call is TRBV18, the J call TRBJ1-1; 12 bases are shared with TRBD1. V lost 4 bases, J lost 4 bases, and 7 bases stayed unmatched. This CDR3 spans 16 amino acids. The V gene's germline CDR1 is KGHSH and CDR2 LQKENI. CDR3 in amino acids: CASSLPGQGAFTEAFF. The CDR3 DNA reads as TGTGCCAGCTCACTTCCGGGACAGGGGGCTTTCACTGAAGCTTTCTTT.

The genes are TRBV6-4 and TRBJ2-4; 12 bases match TRBD2. J was trimmed by 1 base and V by 2 bases; bases with no gene match: 9. The CDR3 consists of 19 residues. Germline CDR1 and CDR2: MRHNA and SNTAGT. CDR3 region: CASSDGPSGGARAKNIQYF. The CDR3 bases are TGTGCCAGCAGTGACGGCCCTAGCGGGGGGGCAAGGGCCAAAAACATTCAGTACTTC.

This clone came up a few times. The rearrangement uses TRBV7-3 and TRBJ2-5; TRBD1 aligns across 7 bases. The CDR3 has 15 amino acids. Germline assignment: CDR1 SGHTA and CDR2 FQGTGA. The V segment lost 8 bases and the J segment 2 bases; nucleotides outside the gene matches: 11. In nucleotides, the CDR3 is TGTGCCAGCGGCCCCACAGGGGTTGGGCAAGAGACCCAGTACTTC. Amino acids: CASGPTGVGQETQYF.

This clone came up a few times. This chain uses TRBV18 with TRBJ2-7, with D unclear. CDR1 and CDR2 from the germline V gene are KGHSH and LQKENI. The CDR3 length is 14 residues. Trimming stripped 2 bases from V and 2 bases from J, with 10 bases between. Here the CDR3 reads CASSPIRATYEQYF. The CDR3 coding sequence is TGTGCCAGCTCACCAATACGCGCAACCTACGAGCAGTACTTC.

This sequence joins TRBV7-2 and TRBJ2-3, with TRBD2 matching 13 bases. Germline lookup yields CDR1 SGHTA and CDR2 FQGNSA. The CDR3 sequence is 16 residues long. Trimming removed 5 bases from V and 4 bases from J; junction bases left unmatched: 6. The CDR3 nucleotides are TGTGCCAGCAGCAGCACTAGCGGGGGGGCCTCAGATACGCAGTATTTT. Encoded protein: CASSSTSGGASDTQYF. The full variable domain, its missing parts supplied by reference TRBV7-2 and TRBJ2-3, is GAGVSQSPSNKVTEKGKDVELRCDPISGHTALYWYRQSLGQGLEFLIYFQGNSAPDKSGLPSDRFSAERTGGSVSTLTIQRTQQEDSAVYLCASSSTSGGASDTQYFGPGTRLTVL.

The chain employs TRBV18 and TRBJ2-2; a weak D match, TRBD1 (5 bases). V was trimmed by 3 bases and J by 0 bases, leaving 11 bases between them. CDR1 and CDR2 from the germline V gene are KGHSH and LQKENI. There are 16 residues in the CDR3. Here the CDR3 reads CASSPIWGTNTGELFF. CDR3 in DNA: TGTGCCAGCTCACCGATATGGGGCACGAACACCGGGGAGCTGTTTTTT.